The subject of this entry is one T cell receptor beta chain. These data come from a study of blood T cell repertoires in COVID-19. Only in-frame clones appear in the TCRdb table, and some are missing; sequencing was by immunoSEQ multiplex PCR. The data show some 300,000 clones, 88% seen once. The germline gives CDR1 MDHEN, CDR2 SYDVKM. J lost 7 bases, V lost 8 bases, and 0 bases had no gene match. The CDR3 sequence is 11 residues long. The sequenced sample consisted of PBMCs or T cells enriched from blood (not recorded which). This TCR derives from a woman in her sixties or seventies in a cohort exposed to, infected with or recovered from COVID-19 (not recorded which). The chain joins TRBV28 to TRBJ1-2; 11 bases agree with TRBD1. The CDR3 DNA sequence: TGTGCCAGCGGGACAGGGGGTGGCTACACCTTC. This encodes CASGTGGGYTF.